The 4 T cell receptor beta chains listed next were all sequenced from one sample in a study of T cell responses to AZD1222 COVID-19 vaccine. Here immunoSEQ multiplex PCR was the method, and the copy in TCRdb shows in-frame clones only, minus some. The repertoire holds just over 95,000 clones, 85% to 90% seen once, with 3.7% in the top ten. Material: peripheral blood, obtained on day 0 of AZD1222 vaccination. These receptor sequences come from an adult in good health.

This clone was detected once. This chain joins TRBV3-1 (or the pseudogene TRBV3-2) and TRBJ2-5, with D possibly TRBD2 on 5 matching bases. Germline V gene sequence: CDR1 LGHDT, CDR2 YNNKEL (reference sequence). The CDR3 is 15 residues long. The ends were cut back, 0 bases at V and 5 bases at J, with 13 bases in the middle. For the CDR3, the DNA is TGTGCCAGCAGCCAAGAAGCGGCCTTTGCGGAGACCCAGTACTTC. Encoded protein: CASSQEAAFAETQYF.

J is TRBJ1-4 and V is TRBV18, with TRBD1 matching 7 bases. Trimming cost V 3 bases and J 6 bases; bases outside gene matches: 4. This CDR3 spans 14 amino acids. CDR1 is KGHSH, CDR2 LQKENI, per germline. For the CDR3, the DNA is TGTGCCAGCTCACCGGGGACAGTCGATGAAAAACTGTTTTTT. Its translation: CASSPGTVDEKLFF.

The chain couples TRBV3-1 (or the pseudogene TRBV3-2) to TRBJ2-2; D remains unclear. In germline, CDR1 is LGHDT, CDR2 YNNKEL (reference sequence). With 4 bases removed from V and 6 bases from J, the gap between germline ends came to 12 bases. The CDR3 contains 14 residues. The CDR3 region has the DNA TGTGCCAGCAGCCCCTTCACGTCTTCCGGGGAGCTGTTTTTT. Translating gives CASSPFTSSGELFF.

This chain links TRBV4-3 with TRBJ1-1; possibly TRBD1 for D (6 bases). The CDR3 has 13 amino acids. V was pared by 3 bases and J by 3 bases, with 8 bases between. CDR1 and CDR2 (germline): LGHNA, YSLEER. This chain's CDR3 is CASSQRQDTEAFF. As DNA, the CDR3 is TGCGCCAGCAGCCAGAGACAGGACACTGAAGCTTTCTTT.